The present T cell receptor (beta chain) was sequenced within a study of T cell changes during pregnancy in multiple sclerosis. V was clipped by 4 bases and J by 4 bases, with 18 bases between them. The length of the CDR3 is 16 residues. Germline values: CDR1 SGHDT, CDR2 YYEEEE. Here immunoSEQ multiplex PCR was the method, and the copy in TCRdb shows in-frame clones only, minus some. The table lists about 44,000 clones, around 90% of them singletons, with 0.45% to 0.55% in the top ten. This clone was observed a single time. This sequence originates from a female donor with multiple sclerosis, enrolled in a pregnancy study. The chain employs TRBV5-6 and TRBJ2-1; D is perhaps TRBD2 (7 bases). The specimen comprised CD4+ T cells from peripheral blood mononuclear cells, sampled in the third trimester of pregnancy. The CDR3 region is CASSPGGGMPYNEQFF. The CDR3 DNA reads as TGTGCCAGCAGCCCGGGGGGCGGGATGCCTTACAATGAGCAGTTCTTC.